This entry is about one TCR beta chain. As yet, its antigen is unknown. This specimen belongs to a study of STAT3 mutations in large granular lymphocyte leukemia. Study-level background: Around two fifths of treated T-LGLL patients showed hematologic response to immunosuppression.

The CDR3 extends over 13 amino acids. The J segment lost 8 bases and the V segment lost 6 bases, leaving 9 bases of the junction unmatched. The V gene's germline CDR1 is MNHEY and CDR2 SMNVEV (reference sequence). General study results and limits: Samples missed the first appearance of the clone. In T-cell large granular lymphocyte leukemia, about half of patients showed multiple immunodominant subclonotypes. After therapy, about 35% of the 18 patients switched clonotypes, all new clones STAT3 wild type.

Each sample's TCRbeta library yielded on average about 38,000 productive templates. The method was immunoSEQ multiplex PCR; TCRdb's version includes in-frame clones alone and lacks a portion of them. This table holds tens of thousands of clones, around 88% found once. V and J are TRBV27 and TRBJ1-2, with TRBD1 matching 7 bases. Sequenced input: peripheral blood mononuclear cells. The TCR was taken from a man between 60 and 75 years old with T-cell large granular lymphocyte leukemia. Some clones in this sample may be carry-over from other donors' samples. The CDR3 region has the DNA TGTGCCAGCAGCAACAGGGGAACCTTGGGCTACACCTTC. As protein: CASSNRGTLGYTF.